This T cell receptor beta chain stems from a study of shared clonotypes between healthy human individuals. Overall study context: Three plates each covered CD4 naive and memory; CD8 naive two, CD8 memory one. Overall study findings and caveats: Clonotype sharing among donors likely depends on sequencing depth. Non-shared clonotypes had lower generation probabilities than clonotypes shared by all four sorted-subset donors. A few donors showed sharing of around 5% of naive CD4 clonotypes.

To note about this clone: Its antigen is unknown.

Repertoires were generated with immunoSEQ multiplex PCR, while TCRdb's copy carries only in-frame clones and drops some. Of about 680,000 clones in the sample, 73% were seen once. The CDR3 is made up of 14 amino acids. Germline CDR1 reads MNHEY; CDR2 reads SMNVEV (reference sequence). With 2 bases removed from V and 3 bases from J, the gap between germline ends came to 11 bases. The TCR originated in a woman in her twenties or thirties in good health. The specimen was memory CD4+ T cells sorted from blood. Subset meaning: CD45RA-negative fraction. This chain links TRBV27 with TRBJ2-7; no firm D call. In nucleotides, the CDR3 is TGTGCCAGCAGTTTAGGTTGGGGTTACTACGAGCAGTACTTC. Translating gives CASSLGWGYYEQYF.